This T cell receptor beta chain emerged from a study of blood T cells in healthy people across ages. The sample, around 9.9 milliliters of peripheral blood, was drawn from each donor. This CDR3 region has 15 residues. The V segment lost 1 base and the J segment 8 bases; nucleotides outside the gene matches: 9. CDR1 is MGHRA, CDR2 YSYEKL, per germline. A second PCR of about 7 to 11 cycles used a sample-barcoded 5' primer and a J-beta primer mix. Per sample, CDR3-containing paired-end reads numbered at least 2.5 million. Using its own MiXCR run on the 5' RACE reads, TCRdb lists one record per CDR3 protein. The table lists some 900,000 distinct CDR3 sequences, approximately 49% of them singletons.

The source is a man aged 30 to 39 in good health. The J gene is TRBJ1-2, the V gene TRBV4-1, with 8 bases identical to TRBD1. The source material was blood. The CDR3 reads CASSQGTGRAGGYTF. CDR3 nucleotides: TGCGCCAGCAGCCAAGGGACAGGGCGAGCGGGGGGCTACACCTTC.